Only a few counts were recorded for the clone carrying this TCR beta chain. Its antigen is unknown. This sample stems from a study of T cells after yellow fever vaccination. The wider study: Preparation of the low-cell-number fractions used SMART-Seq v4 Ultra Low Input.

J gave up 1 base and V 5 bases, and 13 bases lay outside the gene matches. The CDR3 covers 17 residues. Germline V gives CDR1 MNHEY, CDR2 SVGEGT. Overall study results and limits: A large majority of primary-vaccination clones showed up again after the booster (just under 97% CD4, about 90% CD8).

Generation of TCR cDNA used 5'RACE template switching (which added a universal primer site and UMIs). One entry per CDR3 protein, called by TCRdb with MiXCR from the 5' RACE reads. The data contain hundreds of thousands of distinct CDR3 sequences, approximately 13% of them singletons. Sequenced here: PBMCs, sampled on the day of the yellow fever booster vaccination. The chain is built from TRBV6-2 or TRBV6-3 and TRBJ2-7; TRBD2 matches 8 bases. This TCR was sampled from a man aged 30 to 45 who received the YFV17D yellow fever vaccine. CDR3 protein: CASSRRISGTISYEQYF. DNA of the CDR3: TGTGCCAGCAGTCGACGTATTAGCGGGACCATATCCTACGAGCAGTACTTC.